The entry below describes one T cell receptor (beta chain). Antigen unknown. These data originate in a study of OX40 agonist ivuxolimab in advanced cancers. Overall study context: Partial responses occurred in Three dose-escalation patients, one with hepatocellular carcinoma and two with cutaneous melanoma. Study results and caveats: Both CD4+ and CD8+ T cell populations in blood had undergone clonal expansion by week 6 at 0.1 to 3.0 mg/kg.

The assay was immunoSEQ multiplex PCR, and TCRdb's table has in-frame clones only and misses some. The table lists approximately 76,000 clones, approximately 85% of them singletons. The CDR3 contains 20 residues. V lost 8 bases, J lost 0 bases, and 23 bases stayed unmatched. CDR1 and CDR2 from the germline V gene are WNHNN and SYGVQD (reference sequence). The sequencing used CD4+ or CD8+ T cells sorted from blood, collected in a trial of the OX40 agonist ivuxolimab. This chain joins TRBV10-1 and TRBJ1-1; 8 bases match TRBD1. This TCR came from an adult with an advanced solid tumor such as melanoma, head and neck, liver or kidney cancer. CDR3 sequence: CASPRNRGSGRKGMNTEAFF. The CDR3 DNA follows: TGCGCCAGCCCGAGAAACAGGGGGAGTGGGCGAAAGGGGATGAACACTGAAGCTTTCTTT.